This is a list of T cell receptor beta chains from one sample in a study of technical replicates of blood from several donors. Some clones are missing from TCRdb's copy, which holds only in-frame ones; the method was immunoSEQ multiplex PCR. The sample shows some 74,000 clones, approximately 91% of them seen only once. Source material: T cells isolated from PBMCs. The source of these receptors is a human donor in good health. Each CDR3 is given with its conserved first and last residue. D genes are given only for firm matches. Rows give clone size only sometimes, using once, few, many, or a class for an expanded clone.

V gene	D gene	J gene	clone size	CDR3 DNA	CDR3 protein
TRBV18	.	TRBJ1-1	once	TGTGCCAGCTCACGACAAGAAGGGAACACTGAAGCTTTCTTT	CASSRQEGNTEAFF
TRBV11-1	.	TRBJ2-2	.	TGTGCCAGCAGCTCGGGACTCGCCGGGGAGCTGTTTTTT	CASSSGLAGELFF
TRBV7-3	.	TRBJ2-3	.	TGTGCCAGCAGCTCAGCCGACAGTGGTACGCAGTATTTT	CASSSADSGTQYF
TRBV5-1	TRBD1	TRBJ2-3	.	TGCGCCAGCAGCTTGGTCGGGACAGCCGATACGCAGTATTTT	CASSLVGTADTQYF
TRBV28	.	TRBJ1-1	.	TGTGCCAGCAGTTTATACAGGTCCTATGGCGGAAACACTGAAGCTTTCTTT	CASSLYRSYGGNTEAFF
TRBV2	TRBD2	TRBJ2-1	.	TGTGCCAGCAGCGAACTAGCGGGCTCCTACAATGAGCAGTTCTTC	CASSELAGSYNEQFF
TRBV5-6	.	TRBJ2-5	once	TGTGCCAGCAGCTTCGGGGGACAGCTCAAAGAGACCCAGTACTTC	CASSFGGQLKETQYF
TRBV29-1	.	TRBJ2-1	.	TGCAGCGTCCTCGACCCTACTAGCATTTCCTACAATGAGCAGTTCTTC	CSVLDPTSISYNEQFF
TRBV28	TRBD1	TRBJ2-7	.	TGTGCCAGCAGCCTGACAGGGGCGGGCTACGAGCAGTACTTC	CASSLTGAGYEQYF
TRBV7-2	.	TRBJ1-2	.	TGTGCCAGCAGCTACGGAAATGGCGGCTATGGCTACACCTTC	CASSYGNGGYGYTF
TRBV5-1	.	TRBJ2-5	.	TGCGCCAGCAGCCAACACGAGACCCAGTACTTC	CASSQHETQYF
TRBV30	.	TRBJ2-7	.	TGTGCCTGGAGTGTGGGGGGTTACGAGCAGTACTTC	CAWSVGGYEQYF
TRBV10-3	.	TRBJ1-4	few	TGTGCCATCAGTGAGAGGGAGGGAAGAAAAGAAAAACTGTTTTTT	CAISEREGRKEKLFF
TRBV27	TRBD2	TRBJ2-3	.	TGTGCCAGCAGTTCGGGACTAGCGGGAGCAGATACGCAGTATTTT	CASSSGLAGADTQYF
TRBV25-1	.	TRBJ2-5	once	TGTGCCAGCACTTCAGGGGTCTGGGAGACCCAGTACTTC	CASTSGVWETQYF
TRBV6-6	.	TRBJ1-4	few	TGTGCCAGCAAAACCGAATCCGGACAGCCGTGGAAACTGTTTTTT	CASKTESGQPWKLFF
TRBV7-9	.	TRBJ2-7	.	TGTGCCAGCAGCTTAGTCGGCGAGCAGTACTTC	CASSLVGEQYF
TRBV9	.	TRBJ1-1	.	TGTGCCAGCAGCCCCTCACGGGGTGAAGCTTTCTTT	CASSPSRGEAFF
TRBV5-6	.	TRBJ2-2	.	TGTGCCAGCAGCTTGTCCGGGGGAGAAGGGGTCACCGGGGAGCTGTTTTTT	CASSLSGGEGVTGELFF
TRBV7-9	TRBD2	TRBJ2-7	.	TGTGCCAGCAGCCCATGGGGAGCGGGAGACAACGAGCAGTACTTC	CASSPWGAGDNEQYF
TRBV7-6	.	TRBJ1-2	.	TGTGCCAGCAGCTCGGGGTTCTATGGCTACACCTTC	CASSSGFYGYTF
TRBV19	TRBD2	TRBJ2-1	.	TGTGCCAGTAGTATATCGGCGGGAGCGCAGGATGAGCAGTTCTTC	CASSISAGAQDEQFF